This T cell receptor beta chain emerged from a study of shared clonotypes between healthy human individuals (dated by TCRdb to about 2020). For the wider study: The cohort comprised two women and a few men aged 18 to 49 years. Per donor, three plates each were used for CD4 naive and CD4 memory, two for CD8 naive, and one for CD8 memory. To estimate repertoire size and how much clonotypes are shared between individuals, the study performed deep sequencing of blood TCR repertoires from 4 to 6 healthy adults. To increase sequencing depth and limit assay-specific biases, TCR repertoire library preparation and sequencing were carried out by different laboratories using diverse techniques. Leukapheresis yielded between about 0.94 and 10 billion PBMCs per donor.

What the study reported, not specific to this receptor: Based on pairwise subsampling, the degree of clonotype sharing among donors was expected to be affected by sequencing depth. Because the study included a small number of donors, the genetic and exposure-history diversity represented was limited. Naive subsets generally had larger estimated clonotype richness than memory subsets. Compared with non-shared clonotypes, clonotypes shared by all four sorted-subset donors had higher generation probabilities. Rarefaction of sorted-subset datasets indicated incomplete sequencing despite the large sequencing depth. Roughly 5% of naive CD4, 3.5% of naive CD8, approximately 2.2% of memory CD4, and approximately 0.39% of memory CD8 clonotypes were shared across several donors. Sampling was limited to blood, and TCR repertoires in tissue likely differ from TCR repertoires in blood.

In the case of this clone: This clone's antigen is unknown. One base away there is no much larger clone; base qualities are not given.

Using the deep immunoSEQ assay, TCR CDR3 regions were amplified from genomic DNA by multiplex PCR. For each cell subset, the extracted genomic DNA was distributed evenly across all wells of several immunoSEQ 96-well plates, and each plate served as one replicate. For sorted subsets, approximately 190 ng genomic DNA, equal to 30,000 or so T cell genomes, was loaded into each replicate PCR. Purified libraries were measured with a Qubit 3.0 fluorometer, size-checked on a Bioanalyzer 2100, and measured again with the KAPA Library Quantification kit. A separate single-read 150-cycle Illumina NextSeq 550 flow cell was used to sequence each immunoSEQ 96-well plate. Turning to the authors' computational methods: Because the immunoSEQ output included only junctional sequences and no quality scores, the filtering could not be the same as the filtering used for full-length reads. Sequences were annotated with PyIR, a Python wrapper for IgBLAST v1.9, and V/J genes and CDR3 were assigned using IMGT germline references. Reads were removed for weak V/J assignments (E-value above 1e-6), missing CDR3, stop codons, out-of-frame junctions, or ambiguous translated residues. V3J clonotypes were defined by identical inferred V gene, J gene, and CDR3 amino acid sequence. Percentage overlap between repertoires was computed as shared unique clonotypes divided by the size of the smaller repertoire. Richness of each repertoire was evaluated using RTK rarefaction, the Chao1 estimator, and Recon v2.1 estimates of unobserved clonotypes. OLGA was used to compute generation probabilities for all TCRbeta clonotypes that the gDNA method yielded from a handful of donors. TCRdb's version of the immuneACCESS table is confined to in-frame rearrangements and falls short of the full clone set. An unresolved V gene accounts for under half of the shortfall where checked; the remainder is of unknown origin. Clonal size and the V and J genes are those of that table, whereas D and trimming came from the DNA. This sample comprises hundreds of thousands of clones, approximately 90% of them detected only once. The ten biggest clones cover roughly 22% of the sample.

CD8 naive samples consisted of CD45RO-negative cells that were positively selected for CCR7, yielding a CD45RA+CCR7+ population without TemRA cells. The donors were healthy, HIV-negative adults who had no recently reported acute infections or vaccinations. Every donor was a Caucasian adult residing in Nashville, Tennessee, USA. Blood was collected by leukapheresis, and PBMCs were isolated by Ficoll-Histopaque density gradient centrifugation and then cryopreserved in liquid nitrogen vapor phase. Analytical flow cytometry was used to check the purity and quantity of every magnetically sorted T cell population. Genomic DNA was isolated from each sorted fraction and quantified by UV absorbance on a Nanodrop 2000c. This TCR came from a young man in good health. The source material was naive CD8+ T cells sorted from blood. Reading the label with the study, this specimen's cell subset or site is: CD45RA+CCR7+.

Here the CDR3 is given as CASSHPTSGSRNEQFF. Read as DNA, the sequence is TGTGCCAGCAGCCACCCCACTAGCGGGAGCCGGAATGAGCAGTTCTTC. The chain is encoded by TRBV14 joined to TRBJ2-1, with TRBD2 identical over 11 junction bases. The CDR3 spans 16 residues, from the cysteine through the phenylalanine. This entry keeps only the CDR3 DNA: 48 bases, framed from base 1. Clipping removes 3 bases from V and 7 bases from J, with 8 as the unmatched junction base count. Looking up the germline V gene yields CDR1 SGHDN and CDR2 FVKESK.